The source of this T cell receptor (beta chain) is a study of shared T cell receptors in the human thymus. CDR1 and CDR2 (germline): MNHEY, SVGAGI. The CDR3 sequence is 15 residues long. V shed 0 bases and J shed 3 bases, with 12 bases lying between them. The protocol was immunoSEQ multiplex PCR, while the TCRdb copy is restricted to in-frame clones and leaves out a portion. Among 500,000 to 750,000 clones listed, more than 75% were seen once. The sample was also linked to a second study, of human thymus T cells.

The TCR originated in a boy younger than two with a congenital heart defect. The sequenced material came from thymocytes. The chain joins TRBV6-5 to TRBJ2-7; no definite D call. The CDR3 region has the DNA TGTGCCAGCAGTTACTCGAACATATCTCACTACGAGCAGTACTTC. Translating gives CASSYSNISHYEQYF.